This T cell receptor (beta chain) was found in a study of OX40 agonist ivuxolimab in advanced cancers. For the wider study: Ivuxolimab, which targeted the costimulatory receptor OX40 (CD134), was an agonistic, fully human IgG2 monoclonal antibody. Intravenous ivuxolimab was administered to patients every 2 weeks at six dose levels: 0.01, 0.1, 0.3, 1.5, 3 and 10 mg/kg. Among the approximately 50 dose-escalation patients, some 20 had hepatocellular carcinoma, some 15 melanoma, 9 renal cell carcinoma and 9 head and neck cancer. A male proportion of 82.7% and a mean age of 60 years, ranging from roughly 23 to 79, were recorded for the dose-escalation cohort. Patients were allowed to have had prior anti-PD-1, anti-PD-L1 or anti-CTLA-4 therapy, and 40% of the dose-escalation patients had been treated with checkpoint inhibitors. Partial responses occurred in three dose-escalation patients, of whom one had hepatocellular carcinoma and two had cutaneous melanoma. The purpose of peripheral TCRbeta sequencing was to test whether ivuxolimab changed TCR sequence diversity and led to clonal T-cell expansion. The paper covers the monotherapy dose-escalation part of the phase I ivuxolimab trial, which included N of about 50 patients. Here is what the overall study found, with its caveats: Antigen specificity was not determined for the clonally expanded peripheral T cells. Partial responders in the 0.1-3.0 mg/kg groups had among the lowest normalized peripheral clonal expansion, especially among CD8+ T cells. On average, CD8+ T cells showed more expanded clones than CD4+ T cells after ivuxolimab. Clonal expansion of both CD4+ and CD8+ blood T cells was observed from baseline to week 6 at doses 0.1 to 3.0 mg/kg. Low levels of normalized T-cell clonal expansion were also seen in some patients who did not respond.

Patients with autoimmune disease history or receiving systemic immunosuppression were excluded from the trial. Peripheral blood for TCR sequencing was drawn from every dose cohort at baseline, at cycle 4 day 1 and at cycle 7 day 1. The samples were drawn from a first-in-human, open-label, multicenter phase I dose-escalation trial of ivuxolimab. Adults with locally advanced or metastatic head and neck squamous cell, hepatocellular, melanoma or renal cell carcinoma were enrolled in the trial. Before TCR sequencing, CD4+ T cells and CD8+ T cells from peripheral blood were sorted into separate populations. As regards this clone: Its target antigen remains unknown. No quality values exist for individual bases; no much larger clone is one base distant.

To sequence the TCRbeta CDR3 region, genomic DNA was isolated from the sorted cells. The immunoSEQ Assay was used for sequencing of TCRbeta CDR3 regions. The source is immuneACCESS, and TCRdb retained only in-frame sequences with V and J called. Part of the clones is not carried over; for the studies checked, unresolved V genes explain less than half of this, and the remainder is unexplained. This sample gives 66,000 or so clones in total; around 90% of them show up just once. The top ten constitute 2% to 2.5% of the sample. This clonotype was sampled from an adult with an advanced solid tumor such as melanoma, head and neck, liver or kidney cancer. Specimen: CD4+ or CD8+ T cells sorted from blood, collected in a trial of the OX40 agonist ivuxolimab.

The CDR3 region has the sequence CASSSTRQGNEQYF. At the DNA level, the sequence is TGTGCCAGCAGCTCTACTCGACAGGGGAACGAGCAGTACTTC. The sequence links TRBV7-6 to TRBJ2-7, and 8 junction bases match TRBD1. Trimming removed 4 bases from V and 5 bases from J; the gene matches leave 7 bases unexplained. The CDR3 numbers 14 residues from cysteine through phenylalanine. CDR3 DNA is the only sequence kept; it has 42 bases, read in frame from the first base. For CDR1 and CDR2, the germline V gene lists SGHVS and FNYEAQ.